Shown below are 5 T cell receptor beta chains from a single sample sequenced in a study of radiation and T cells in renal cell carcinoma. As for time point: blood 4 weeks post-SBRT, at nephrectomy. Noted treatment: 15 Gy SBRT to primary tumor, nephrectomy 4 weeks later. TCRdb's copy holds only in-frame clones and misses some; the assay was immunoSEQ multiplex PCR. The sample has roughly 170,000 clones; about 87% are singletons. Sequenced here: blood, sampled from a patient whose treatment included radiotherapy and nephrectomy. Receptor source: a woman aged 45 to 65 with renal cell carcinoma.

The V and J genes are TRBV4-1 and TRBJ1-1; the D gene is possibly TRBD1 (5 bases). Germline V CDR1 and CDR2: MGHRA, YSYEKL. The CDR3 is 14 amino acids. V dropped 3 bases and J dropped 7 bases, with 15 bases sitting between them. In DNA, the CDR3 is TGCGCCAGCAGCCATCCCTTGGGACTGGTTGAAGCTTTCTTT. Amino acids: CASSHPLGLVEAFF.

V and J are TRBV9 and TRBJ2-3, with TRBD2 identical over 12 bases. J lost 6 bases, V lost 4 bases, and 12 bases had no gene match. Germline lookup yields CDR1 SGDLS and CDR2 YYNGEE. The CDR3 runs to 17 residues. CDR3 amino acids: CASSPRLAGDPEDTQYF. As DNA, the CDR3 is TGTGCCAGCAGCCCCCGACTAGCGGGGGATCCAGAGGATACGCAGTATTTT.

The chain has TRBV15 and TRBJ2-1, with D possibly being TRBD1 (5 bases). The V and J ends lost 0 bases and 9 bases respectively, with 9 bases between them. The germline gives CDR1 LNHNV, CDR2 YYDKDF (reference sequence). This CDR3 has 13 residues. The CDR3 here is CATSRDRGSEQFF. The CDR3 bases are TGTGCCACCAGCAGAGATAGGGGTAGTGAGCAGTTCTTC.

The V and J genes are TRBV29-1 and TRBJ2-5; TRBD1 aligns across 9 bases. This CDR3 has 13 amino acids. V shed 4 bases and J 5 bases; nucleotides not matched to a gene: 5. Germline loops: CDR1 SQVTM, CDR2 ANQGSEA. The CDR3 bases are TGCAGCGTTGCACAGGGGGCTTCGGAGACCCAGTACTTC. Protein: CSVAQGASETQYF.

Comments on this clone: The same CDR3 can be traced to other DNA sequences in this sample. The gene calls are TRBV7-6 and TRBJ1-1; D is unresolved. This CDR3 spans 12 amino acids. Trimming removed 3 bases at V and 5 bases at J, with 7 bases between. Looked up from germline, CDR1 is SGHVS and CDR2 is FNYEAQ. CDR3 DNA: TGTGCCAGCAGCTTGGCGGGGACTGAAGCTTTCTTT. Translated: CASSLAGTEAFF.